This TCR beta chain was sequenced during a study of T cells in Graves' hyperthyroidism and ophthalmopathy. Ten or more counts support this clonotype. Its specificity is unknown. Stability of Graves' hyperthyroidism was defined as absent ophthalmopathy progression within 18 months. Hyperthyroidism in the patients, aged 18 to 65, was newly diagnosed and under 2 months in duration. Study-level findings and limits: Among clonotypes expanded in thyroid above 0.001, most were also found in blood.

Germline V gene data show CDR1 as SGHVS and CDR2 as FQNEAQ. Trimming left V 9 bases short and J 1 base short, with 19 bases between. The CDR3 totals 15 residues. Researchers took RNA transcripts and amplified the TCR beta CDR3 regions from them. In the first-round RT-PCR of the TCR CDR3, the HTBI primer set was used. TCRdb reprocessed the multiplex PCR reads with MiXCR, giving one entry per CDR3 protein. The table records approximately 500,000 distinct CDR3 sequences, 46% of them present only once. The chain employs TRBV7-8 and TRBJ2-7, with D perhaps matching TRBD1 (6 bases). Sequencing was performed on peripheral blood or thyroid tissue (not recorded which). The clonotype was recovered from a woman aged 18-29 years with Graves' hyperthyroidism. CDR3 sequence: CASMVTPGQSYEQYF. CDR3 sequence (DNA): TGTGCCAGTATGGTGACTCCTGGACAGTCCTACGAGCAGTACTTC.